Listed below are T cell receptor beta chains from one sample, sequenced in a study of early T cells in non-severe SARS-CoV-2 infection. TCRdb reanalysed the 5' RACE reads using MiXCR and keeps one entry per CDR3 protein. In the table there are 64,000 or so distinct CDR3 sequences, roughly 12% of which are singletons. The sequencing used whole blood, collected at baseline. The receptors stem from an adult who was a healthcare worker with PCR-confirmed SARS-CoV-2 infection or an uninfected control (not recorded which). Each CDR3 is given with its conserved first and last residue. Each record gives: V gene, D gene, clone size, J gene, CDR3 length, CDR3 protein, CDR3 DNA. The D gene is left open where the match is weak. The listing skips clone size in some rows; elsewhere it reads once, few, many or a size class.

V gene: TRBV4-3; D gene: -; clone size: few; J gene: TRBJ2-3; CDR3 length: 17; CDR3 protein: CASSQVFSGGSTDTQYF; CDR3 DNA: TGCGCCAGCAGCCAAGTCTTTAGCGGAGGGAGCACAGATACGCAGTATTTT
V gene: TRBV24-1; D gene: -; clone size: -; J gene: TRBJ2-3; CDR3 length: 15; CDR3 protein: CATSDSRGVADTQYF; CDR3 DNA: TGTGCCACCAGTGATTCGCGCGGGGTTGCCGATACGCAGTATTTT
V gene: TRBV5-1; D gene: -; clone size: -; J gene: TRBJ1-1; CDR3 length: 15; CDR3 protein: CASSSLGGINTEAFF; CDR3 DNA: TGCGCCAGCAGCTCCTTAGGGGGGATAAACACTGAAGCTTTCTTT
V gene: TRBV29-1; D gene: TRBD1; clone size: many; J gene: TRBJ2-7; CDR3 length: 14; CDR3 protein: CSVAAGTGDVEQYF; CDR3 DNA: TGCAGCGTTGCAGCCGGGACAGGGGACGTCGAGCAGTACTTC
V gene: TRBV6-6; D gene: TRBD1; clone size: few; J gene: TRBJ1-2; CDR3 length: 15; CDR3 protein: CASSYPGTGVSGYTF; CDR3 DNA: TGTGCCAGCAGTTACCCCGGGACAGGGGTCTCCGGCTACACCTTC
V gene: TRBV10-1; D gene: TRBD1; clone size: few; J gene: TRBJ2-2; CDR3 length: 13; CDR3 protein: CASRQGVSGELFF; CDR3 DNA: TGCGCCAGCAGACAGGGGGTGAGCGGGGAGCTGTTTTTT
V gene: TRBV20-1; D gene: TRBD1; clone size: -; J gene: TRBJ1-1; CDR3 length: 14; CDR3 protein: CSANTPGQHTEAFF; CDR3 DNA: TGCAGTGCTAATACCCCGGGACAGCACACTGAAGCTTTCTTT
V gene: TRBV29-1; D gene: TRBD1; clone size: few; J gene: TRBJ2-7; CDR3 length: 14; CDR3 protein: CSVEAEGAIYEQYF; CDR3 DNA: TGCAGCGTTGAAGCAGAGGGGGCGATCTACGAGCAGTACTTC
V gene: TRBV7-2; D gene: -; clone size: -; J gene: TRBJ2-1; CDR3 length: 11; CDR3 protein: CASSLWREQFF; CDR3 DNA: TGTGCCAGCAGCTTATGGCGTGAGCAGTTCTTC
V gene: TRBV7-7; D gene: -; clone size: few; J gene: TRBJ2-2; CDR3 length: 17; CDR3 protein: CASSLRAEGAATGELFF; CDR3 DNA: TGTGCCAGCAGCTTAAGGGCCGAAGGGGCGGCCACCGGGGAGCTGTTTTTT
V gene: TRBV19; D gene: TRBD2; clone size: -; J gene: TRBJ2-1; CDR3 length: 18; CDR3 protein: CASSAGLAGWGVHNEQFF; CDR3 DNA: TGTGCCAGTAGTGCGGGACTAGCGGGATGGGGGGTCCACAATGAGCAGTTCTTC
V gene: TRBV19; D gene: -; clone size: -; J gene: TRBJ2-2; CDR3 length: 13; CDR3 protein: CASSLGLPGELFF; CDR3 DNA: TGTGCCAGTAGTCTCGGACTCCCCGGGGAGCTGTTTTTT
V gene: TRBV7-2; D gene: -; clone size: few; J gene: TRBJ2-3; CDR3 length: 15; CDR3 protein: CASSLAGSTPREQYF; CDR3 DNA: TGTGCCAGCAGCTTAGCAGGGTCCACCCCCAGGGAGCAGTATTTT
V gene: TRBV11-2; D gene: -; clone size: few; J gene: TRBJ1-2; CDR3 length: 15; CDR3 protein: CASSSRDPRSYGYTF; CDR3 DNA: TGTGCCAGCAGCTCCAGGGACCCCAGAAGTTATGGCTACACCTTC
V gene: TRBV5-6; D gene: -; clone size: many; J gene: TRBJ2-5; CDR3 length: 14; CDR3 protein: CASSIGSQEETQYF; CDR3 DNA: TGTGCCAGCAGCATTGGTAGCCAGGAAGAGACCCAGTACTTC
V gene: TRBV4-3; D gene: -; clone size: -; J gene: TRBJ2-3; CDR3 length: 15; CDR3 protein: CASSPSGHRTDTQYF; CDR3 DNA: TGCGCCAGCAGTCCAAGCGGACACCGCACAGATACGCAGTATTTT
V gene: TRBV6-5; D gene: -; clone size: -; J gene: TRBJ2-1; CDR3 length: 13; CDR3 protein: CASSYGLGNEQFF; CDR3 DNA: TGTGCCAGCAGTTACGGGCTGGGAAATGAGCAGTTCTTC
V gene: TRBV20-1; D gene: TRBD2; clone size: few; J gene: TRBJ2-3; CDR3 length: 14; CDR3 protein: CSARLAGAADTQYF; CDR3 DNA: TGCAGTGCACGACTAGCGGGAGCCGCAGATACGCAGTATTTT
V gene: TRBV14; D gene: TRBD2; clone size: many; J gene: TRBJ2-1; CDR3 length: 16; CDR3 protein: CASSAQTSGGANEQFF; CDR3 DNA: TGTGCCAGCAGCGCCCAGACTAGCGGGGGGGCCAATGAGCAGTTCTTC
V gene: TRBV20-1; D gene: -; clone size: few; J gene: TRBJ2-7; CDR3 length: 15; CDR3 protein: CSAPRLTGVYYEQYF; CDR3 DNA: TGCAGTGCCCCCCGGCTGACGGGGGTTTACTACGAGCAGTACTTC
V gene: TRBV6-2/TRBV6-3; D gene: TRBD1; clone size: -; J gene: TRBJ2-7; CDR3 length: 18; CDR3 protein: CASSYTGTGVIRYYEQYF; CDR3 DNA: TGTGCCAGCAGTTATACCGGGACAGGGGTTATCCGCTACTACGAGCAGTACTTC
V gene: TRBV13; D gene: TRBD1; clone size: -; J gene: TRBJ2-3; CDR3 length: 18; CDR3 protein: CASSGIGQGRFGTDTQYF; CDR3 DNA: TGTGCCAGCAGCGGTATCGGACAGGGCCGGTTCGGGACAGATACGCAGTATTTT
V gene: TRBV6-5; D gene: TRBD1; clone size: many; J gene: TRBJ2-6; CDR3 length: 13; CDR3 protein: CASRLDRIGVLTF; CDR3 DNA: TGTGCCAGCAGACTGGACAGGATTGGGGTCCTGACTTTC
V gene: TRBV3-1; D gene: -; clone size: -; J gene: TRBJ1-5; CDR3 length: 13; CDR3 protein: CASSQEGVQPQHF; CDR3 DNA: TGTGCCAGCAGCCAAGAGGGGGTGCAGCCCCAGCATTTT
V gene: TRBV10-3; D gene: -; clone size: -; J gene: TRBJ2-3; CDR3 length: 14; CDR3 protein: CATESDPDKDTQYF; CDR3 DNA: TGTGCCACCGAGAGCGATCCAGACAAAGATACGCAGTATTTT
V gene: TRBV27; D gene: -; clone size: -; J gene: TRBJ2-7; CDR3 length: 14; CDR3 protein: CASSKIRASYEQYF; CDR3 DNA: TGTGCCAGCAGTAAAATCCGTGCTTCCTACGAGCAGTACTTC
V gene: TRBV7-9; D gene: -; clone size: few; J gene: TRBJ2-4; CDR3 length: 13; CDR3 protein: CASSSPDADIQYF; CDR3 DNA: TGTGCCAGCAGCTCCCCAGATGCAGACATTCAGTACTTC
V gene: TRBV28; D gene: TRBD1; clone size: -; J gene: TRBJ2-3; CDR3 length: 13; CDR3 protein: CAGRDRGADTQYF; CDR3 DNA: TGTGCAGGCCGGGACAGGGGTGCAGATACGCAGTATTTT
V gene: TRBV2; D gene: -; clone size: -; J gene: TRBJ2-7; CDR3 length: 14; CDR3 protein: CASSATSPEREQYF; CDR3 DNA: TGTGCCAGCAGTGCCACTAGCCCGGAGCGAGAGCAGTACTTC
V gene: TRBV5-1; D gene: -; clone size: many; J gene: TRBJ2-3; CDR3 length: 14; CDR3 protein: CASNPDRPTDTQYF; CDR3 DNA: TGCGCCAGCAACCCGGACCGCCCCACAGATACGCAGTATTTT
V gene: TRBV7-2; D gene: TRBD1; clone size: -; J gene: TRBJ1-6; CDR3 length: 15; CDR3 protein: CASSLTGTENSPLHF; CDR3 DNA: TGTGCCAGCAGCCTCACCGGGACAGAGAATTCACCCCTCCACTTT
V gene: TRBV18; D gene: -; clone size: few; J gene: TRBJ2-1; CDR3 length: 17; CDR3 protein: CASSPPGPGTSYNEQFF; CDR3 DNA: TGTGCCAGCTCACCACCGGGGCCCGGGACTTCCTACAATGAGCAGTTCTTC
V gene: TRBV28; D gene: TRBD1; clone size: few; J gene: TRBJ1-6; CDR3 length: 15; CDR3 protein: CASTPRDSHNSPLHF; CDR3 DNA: TGTGCCAGCACCCCCCGGGACAGTCATAATTCACCCCTCCACTTT
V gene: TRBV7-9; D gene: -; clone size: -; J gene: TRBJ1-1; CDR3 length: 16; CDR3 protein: CASSPHTGGANTEAFF; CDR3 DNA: TGTGCCAGCAGCCCACATACGGGGGGCGCAAACACTGAAGCTTTCTTT
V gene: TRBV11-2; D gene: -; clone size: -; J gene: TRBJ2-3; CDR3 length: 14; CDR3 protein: CASSSWGDTDTQYF; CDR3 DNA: TGTGCCAGCAGCTCGTGGGGGGATACAGATACGCAGTATTTT
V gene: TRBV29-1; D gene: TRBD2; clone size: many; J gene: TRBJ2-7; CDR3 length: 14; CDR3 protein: CSVAISGGPDEQYF; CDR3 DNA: TGCAGCGTTGCGATATCGGGAGGGCCGGACGAGCAGTACTTC
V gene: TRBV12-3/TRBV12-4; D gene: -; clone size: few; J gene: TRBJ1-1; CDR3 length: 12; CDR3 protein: CASSSEAREAFF; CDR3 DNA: TGTGCCAGCAGTTCGGAAGCGAGGGAAGCTTTCTTT
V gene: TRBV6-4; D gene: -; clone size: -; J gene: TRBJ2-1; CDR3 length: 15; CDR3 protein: CASSEGSDSYNEQFF; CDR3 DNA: TGTGCCAGCAGTGAAGGGTCGGATTCCTACAATGAGCAGTTCTTC
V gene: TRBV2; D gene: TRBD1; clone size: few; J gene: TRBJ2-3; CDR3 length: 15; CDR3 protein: CASSARTGGTDTQYF; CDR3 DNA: TGTGCCAGCAGCGCAAGGACAGGGGGCACAGATACGCAGTATTTT
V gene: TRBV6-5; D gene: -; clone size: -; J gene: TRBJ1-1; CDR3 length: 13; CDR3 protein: CASSPDSNTEAFF; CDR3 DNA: TGTGCCAGCAGTCCCGACAGTAACACTGAAGCTTTCTTT
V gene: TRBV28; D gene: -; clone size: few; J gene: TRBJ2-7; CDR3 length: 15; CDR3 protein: CASSLLSPDSYEQYF; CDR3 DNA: TGTGCCAGCAGTTTATTGTCACCAGACTCCTACGAGCAGTACTTC
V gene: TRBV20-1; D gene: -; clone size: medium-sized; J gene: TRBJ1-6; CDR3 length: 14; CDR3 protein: CSARVAGEVSPLHF; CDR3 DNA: TGCAGTGCTAGAGTCGCAGGGGAGGTTTCACCCCTCCACTTT
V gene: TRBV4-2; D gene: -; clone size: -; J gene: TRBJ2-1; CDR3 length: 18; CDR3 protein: CASSQDGSGGGVYNEQFF; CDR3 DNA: TGTGCCAGCAGCCAAGATGGATCGGGCGGGGGCGTCTACAATGAGCAGTTCTTC
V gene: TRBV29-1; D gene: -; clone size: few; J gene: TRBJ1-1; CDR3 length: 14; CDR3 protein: CSVWSGRDGTEAFF; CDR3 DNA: TGCAGCGTCTGGTCGGGTAGGGATGGCACTGAAGCTTTCTTT
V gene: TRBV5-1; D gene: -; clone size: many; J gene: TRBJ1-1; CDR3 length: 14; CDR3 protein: CASSLEGRGTEAFF; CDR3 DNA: TGCGCCAGCAGCTTGGAAGGGAGGGGCACTGAAGCTTTCTTT
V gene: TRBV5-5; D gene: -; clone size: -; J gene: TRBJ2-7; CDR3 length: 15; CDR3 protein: CASSPEWSSSYEQYF; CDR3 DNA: TGTGCCAGCAGCCCAGAGTGGTCGAGCTCCTACGAGCAGTACTTC
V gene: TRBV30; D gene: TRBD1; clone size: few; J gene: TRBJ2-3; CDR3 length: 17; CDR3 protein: CAWSARQGARGTDTQYF; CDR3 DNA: TGTGCCTGGAGTGCCAGACAGGGGGCACGTGGCACAGATACGCAGTATTTT
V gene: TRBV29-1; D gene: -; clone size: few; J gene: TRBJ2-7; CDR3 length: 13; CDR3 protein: CSASRDKNYEQYF; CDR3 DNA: TGCAGCGCCTCCCGGGACAAGAACTACGAGCAGTACTTC
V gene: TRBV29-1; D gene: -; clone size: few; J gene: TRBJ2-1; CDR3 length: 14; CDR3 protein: CSALKRGGHNEQFF; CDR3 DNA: TGCAGCGCCCTAAAGAGGGGCGGCCACAATGAGCAGTTCTTC
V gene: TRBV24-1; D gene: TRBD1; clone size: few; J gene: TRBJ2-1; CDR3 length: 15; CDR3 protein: CATSETGTGKNEQFF; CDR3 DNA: TGTGCCACCAGTGAGACCGGGACAGGGAAAAATGAGCAGTTCTTC
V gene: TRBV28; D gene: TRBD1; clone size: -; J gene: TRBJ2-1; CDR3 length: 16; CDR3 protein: CASSFFPGQGYNEQFF; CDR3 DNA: TGTGCCAGCAGTTTTTTTCCGGGACAGGGGTACAATGAGCAGTTCTTC
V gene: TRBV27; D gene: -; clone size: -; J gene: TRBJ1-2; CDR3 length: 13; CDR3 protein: CASRLTGPHGYTF; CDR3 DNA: TGTGCCAGCAGGCTCACAGGGCCCCATGGCTACACCTTC